The T cell receptor (beta chain) described here comes from a study of blood T cell repertoires in COVID-19. In the study overall: Samples taken during acute and convalescent COVID-19 were collected in the United States, Italy and Spain. The cDNA or gDNA used as material had been derived from T cells, B-cell-depleted T cells, or PBMCs.

Germline values: CDR1 LNHDA, CDR2 SQIVND (reference sequence). The CDR3 loop spans 15 amino acids. Deletions cut 5 bases from V and 5 bases from J, with 16 bases between. Seattle enrolled patients during active infection and tracked them longitudinally. The data were produced by immunoSEQ multiplex PCR, yet TCRdb's version contains in-frame clones alone and is incomplete. This table has tens of thousands of clones, around 74% appearing once. The sample consisted of peripheral blood. The J gene is TRBJ1-3, the V gene TRBV19; tentatively, D is TRBD1 (5 bases). The sequence came from a man aged 55 to 69 with COVID-19, enrolled during active disease. This CDR3 reads CASSPAGSIRNTIYF. CDR3 coding DNA: TGTGCCAGTAGTCCCGCAGGGTCCATTCGAAACACCATATATTTT. The whole variable domain, remainder taken from reference TRBV19 and TRBJ1-3, is DGGITQSPKYLFRKEGQNVTLSCEQNLNHDAMYWYRQDPGQGLRLIYYSQIVNDFQKGDIAEGYSVSREKKESFPLTVTSAQKNPTAFYLCASSPAGSIRNTIYFGEGSWLTVV.